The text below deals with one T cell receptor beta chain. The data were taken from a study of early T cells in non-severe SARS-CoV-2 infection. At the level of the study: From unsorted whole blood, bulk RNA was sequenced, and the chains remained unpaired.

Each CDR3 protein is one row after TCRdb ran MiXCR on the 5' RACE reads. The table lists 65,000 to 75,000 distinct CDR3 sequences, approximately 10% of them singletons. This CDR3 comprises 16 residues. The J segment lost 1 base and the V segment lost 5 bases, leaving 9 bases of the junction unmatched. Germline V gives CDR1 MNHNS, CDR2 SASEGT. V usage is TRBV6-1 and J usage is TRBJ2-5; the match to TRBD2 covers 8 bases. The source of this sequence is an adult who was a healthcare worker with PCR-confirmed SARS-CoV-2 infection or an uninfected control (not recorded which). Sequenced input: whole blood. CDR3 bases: TGTGCCAGCAGTCAGGGGCAAGGACTAGCCCAAGAGACCCAGTACTTC. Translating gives CASSQGQGLAQETQYF.